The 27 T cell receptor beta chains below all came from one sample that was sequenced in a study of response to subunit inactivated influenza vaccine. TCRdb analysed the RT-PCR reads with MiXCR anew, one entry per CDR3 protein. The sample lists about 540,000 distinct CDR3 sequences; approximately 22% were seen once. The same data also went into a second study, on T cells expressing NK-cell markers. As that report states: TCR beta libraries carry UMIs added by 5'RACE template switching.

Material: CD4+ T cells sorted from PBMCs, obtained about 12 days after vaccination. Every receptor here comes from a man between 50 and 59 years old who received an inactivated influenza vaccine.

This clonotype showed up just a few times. CDR3 bases: TGTGCCAGCAGGAATTCCGGCGCCTTAGGCACCCTCCACTTT. Translation: CASRNSGALGTLHF. The rearrangement links TRBV27 to TRBJ1-6; D gene ambiguous. There are 14 residues in the CDR3. Trimming stripped 6 bases from V and 14 bases from J, with 20 bases between. Germline lookup yields CDR1 MNHEY and CDR2 SMNVEV (reference sequence).

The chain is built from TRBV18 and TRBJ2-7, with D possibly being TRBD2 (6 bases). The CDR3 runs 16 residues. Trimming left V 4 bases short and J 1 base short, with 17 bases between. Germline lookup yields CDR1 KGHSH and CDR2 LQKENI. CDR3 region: CASSLDRPSGSYEQYF. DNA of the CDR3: TGTGCCAGCTCACTAGACCGTCCCAGCGGGTCCTACGAGCAGTACTTC.

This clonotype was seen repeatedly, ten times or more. CDR3 nucleotides: TGTGCCAGCAGCGTAGCCCCACTAGCAACAGATACGCAGTATTTT. Protein: CASSVAPLATDTQYF. The chain recombines TRBV9 with TRBJ2-3; possible D gene TRBD2, 6 bases. CDR1 SGDLS and CDR2 YYNGEE come from the germline V gene. Trimming pared 0 bases from V and 3 bases from J, leaving 11 bases between. This CDR3 comprises 15 residues.

This CDR3 is CASSRGSARSGEQFF. The CDR3 DNA reads TGTGCCAGCAGTAGGGGTTCCGCGCGTAGCGGTGAGCAGTTCTTC. The J gene is TRBJ2-1, the V gene TRBV6-1, with D possibly matching TRBD2 (6 bases). Trimming took off 5 bases at V and 9 bases at J, with 20 bases between the two ends. The CDR3 has 15 residues. The V gene's germline CDR1 is MNHNS and CDR2 SASEGT.

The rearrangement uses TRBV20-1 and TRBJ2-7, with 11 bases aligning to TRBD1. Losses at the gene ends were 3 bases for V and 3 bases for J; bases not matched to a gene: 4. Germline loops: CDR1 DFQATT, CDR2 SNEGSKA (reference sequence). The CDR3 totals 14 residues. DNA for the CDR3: TGCAGTGCTAGGCGGACAGGGGGCTACTACGAGCAGTACTTC. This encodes CSARRTGGYYEQYF.

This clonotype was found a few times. Written as DNA, the CDR3 is TGCGCCAGCAGCCAAGCGAACTTAAATGAAAAACTGTTTTTT. Its translation is CASSQANLNEKLFF. The chain recombines TRBV4-1 with TRBJ1-4; D unresolved. The CDR3 covers 14 residues. Germline loops: CDR1 MGHRA, CDR2 YSYEKL. The V end was cut by 1 base, the J end by 5 bases, with 8 bases between.

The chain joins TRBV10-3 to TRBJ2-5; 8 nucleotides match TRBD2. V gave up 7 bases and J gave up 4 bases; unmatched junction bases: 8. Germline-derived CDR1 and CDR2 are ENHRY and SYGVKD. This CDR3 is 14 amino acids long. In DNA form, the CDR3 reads TGTGCCATCATGGAGGGACTAGGAGGAGAGACCCAGTACTTC. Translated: CAIMEGLGGETQYF.

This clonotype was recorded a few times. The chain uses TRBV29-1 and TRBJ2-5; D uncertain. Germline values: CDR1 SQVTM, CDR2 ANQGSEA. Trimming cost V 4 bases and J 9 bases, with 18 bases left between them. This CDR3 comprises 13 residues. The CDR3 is CSVADRQTGPQYF. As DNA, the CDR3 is TGCAGCGTTGCGGATAGGCAGACTGGGCCCCAGTACTTC.

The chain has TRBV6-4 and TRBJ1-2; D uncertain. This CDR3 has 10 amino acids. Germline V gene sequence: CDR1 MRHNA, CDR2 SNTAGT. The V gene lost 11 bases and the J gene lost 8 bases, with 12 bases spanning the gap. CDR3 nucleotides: TGTGCCGTAGACGGGGAAGGCTACACCTTC. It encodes CAVDGEGYTF.

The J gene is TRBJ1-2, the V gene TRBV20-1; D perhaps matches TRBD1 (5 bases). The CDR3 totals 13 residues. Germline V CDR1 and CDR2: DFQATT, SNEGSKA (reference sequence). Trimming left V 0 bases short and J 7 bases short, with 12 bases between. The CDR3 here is CSARDGTGFGYTF. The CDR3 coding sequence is TGCAGTGCTAGAGATGGGACTGGTTTTGGCTACACCTTC.

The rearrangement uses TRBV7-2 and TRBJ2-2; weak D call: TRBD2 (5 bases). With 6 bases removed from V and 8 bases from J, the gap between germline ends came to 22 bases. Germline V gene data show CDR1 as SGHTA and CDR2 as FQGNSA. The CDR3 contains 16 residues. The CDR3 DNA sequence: TGTGCCAGCAGTACCCCCGGGAACCCATATGAGGGGGAGCTGTTTTTT. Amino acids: CASSTPGNPYEGELFF.

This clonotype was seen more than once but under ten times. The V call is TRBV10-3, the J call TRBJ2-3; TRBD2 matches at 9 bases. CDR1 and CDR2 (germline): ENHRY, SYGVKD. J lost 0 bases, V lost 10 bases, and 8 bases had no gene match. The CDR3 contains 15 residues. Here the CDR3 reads CATHGRGGSTDTQYF. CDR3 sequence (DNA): TGTGCCACCCACGGGCGGGGGGGGAGCACAGATACGCAGTATTTT.

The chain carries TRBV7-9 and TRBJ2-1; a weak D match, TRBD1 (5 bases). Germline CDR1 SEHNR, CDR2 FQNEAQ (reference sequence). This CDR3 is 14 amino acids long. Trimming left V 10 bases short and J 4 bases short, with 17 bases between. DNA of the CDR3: TGTGCCATACCTCAGGGTCGATCTTACAATGAGCAGTTCTTC. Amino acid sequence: CAIPQGRSYNEQFF.

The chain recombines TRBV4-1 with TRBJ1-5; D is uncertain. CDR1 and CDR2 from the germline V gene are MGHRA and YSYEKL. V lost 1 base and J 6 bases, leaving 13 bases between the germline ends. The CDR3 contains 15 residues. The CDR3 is CASSQVNTAGQPQHF. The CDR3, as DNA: TGCGCCAGCAGCCAAGTAAATACAGCCGGTCAGCCCCAGCATTTT.

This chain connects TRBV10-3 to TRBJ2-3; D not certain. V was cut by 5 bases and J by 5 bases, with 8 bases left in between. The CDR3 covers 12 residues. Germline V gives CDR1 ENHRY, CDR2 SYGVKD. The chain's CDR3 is CAISPARDTQYF. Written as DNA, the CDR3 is TGTGCCATCAGTCCCGCCCGAGATACGCAGTATTTT.

The CDR3 nucleotides read TGTGCCAGCAGTTCCCCGTCAAGGGGGTTAAATGGCTACACCTTC. Encoded protein: CASSSPSRGLNGYTF. The chain has TRBV27 and TRBJ1-2; TRBD1 might be the D (6 bases). From germline, CDR1 is MNHEY and CDR2 SMNVEV (reference sequence). Trimming stripped 4 bases from V and 6 bases from J, with 18 bases between. The CDR3 loop spans 15 amino acids.

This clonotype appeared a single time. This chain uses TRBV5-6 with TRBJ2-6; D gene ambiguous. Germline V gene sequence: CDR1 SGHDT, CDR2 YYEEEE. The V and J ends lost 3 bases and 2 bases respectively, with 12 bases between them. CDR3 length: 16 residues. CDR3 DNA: TGTGCCAGCAGCTCCGCCCGAGCGCCTGGGGCCAACGTCCTGACTTTC. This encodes CASSSARAPGANVLTF.

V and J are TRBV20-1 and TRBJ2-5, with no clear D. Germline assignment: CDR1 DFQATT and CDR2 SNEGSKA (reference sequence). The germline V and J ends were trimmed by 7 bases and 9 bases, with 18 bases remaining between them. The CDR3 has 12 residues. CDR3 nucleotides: TGCAGTGTTTCGGGTGACCAAGTTTCCCAGTACTTC. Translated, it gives CSVSGDQVSQYF.

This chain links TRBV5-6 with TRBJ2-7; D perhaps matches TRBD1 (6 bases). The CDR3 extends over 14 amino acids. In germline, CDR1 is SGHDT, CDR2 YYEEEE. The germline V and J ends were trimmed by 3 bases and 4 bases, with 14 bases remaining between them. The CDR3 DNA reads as TGTGCCAGCAGCTGGGGCAGGGGCCTTTACGAGCAGTACTTC. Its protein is CASSWGRGLYEQYF.

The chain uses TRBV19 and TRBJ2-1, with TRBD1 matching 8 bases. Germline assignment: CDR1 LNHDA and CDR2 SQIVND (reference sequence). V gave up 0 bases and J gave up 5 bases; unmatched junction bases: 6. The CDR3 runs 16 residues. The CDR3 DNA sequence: TGTGCCAGTAGTATAGATCTGGGGACAGGCCACAATGAGCAGTTCTTC. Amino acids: CASSIDLGTGHNEQFF.

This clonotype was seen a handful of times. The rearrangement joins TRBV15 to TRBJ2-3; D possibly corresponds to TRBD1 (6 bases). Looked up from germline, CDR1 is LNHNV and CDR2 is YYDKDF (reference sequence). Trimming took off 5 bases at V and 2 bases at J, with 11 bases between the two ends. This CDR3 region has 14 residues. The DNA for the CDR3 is TGTGCCACCAGCGGAAGGGGGAACACAGATACGCAGTATTTT. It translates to CATSGRGNTDTQYF. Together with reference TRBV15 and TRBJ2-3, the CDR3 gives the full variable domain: DAMVIQNPRYQVTQFGKPVTLSCSQTLNHNVMYWYQQKSSQAPKLLFHYYDKDFNNEADTPDNFQSRRPNTSFCFLDIRSPGLGDTAMYLCATSGRGNTDTQYFGPGTRLTVL.

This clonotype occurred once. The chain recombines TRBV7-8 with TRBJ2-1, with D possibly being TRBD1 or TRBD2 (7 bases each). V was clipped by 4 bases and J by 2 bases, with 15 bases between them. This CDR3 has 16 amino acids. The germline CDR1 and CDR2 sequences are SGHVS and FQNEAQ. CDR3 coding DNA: TGTGCCAGCAGCTCGCTCAGGGGGGGCGCCTACAATGAGCAGTTCTTC. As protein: CASSSLRGGAYNEQFF. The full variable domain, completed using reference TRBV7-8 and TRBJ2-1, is GAGVSQSPRYKVAKRGQDVALRCDPISGHVSLFWYQQALGQGPEFLTYFQNEAQLDKSGLPSDRFFAERPEGSVSTLKIQRTQQEDSAVYLCASSSLRGGAYNEQFFGPGTRLTVL.

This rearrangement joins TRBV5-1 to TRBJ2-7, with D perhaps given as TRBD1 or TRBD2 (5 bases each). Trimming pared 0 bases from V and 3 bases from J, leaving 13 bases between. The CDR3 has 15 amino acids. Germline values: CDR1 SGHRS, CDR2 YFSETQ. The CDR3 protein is CASSLVGGGGYEQYF. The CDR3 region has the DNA TGCGCCAGCAGCTTGGTTGGGGGTGGCGGCTACGAGCAGTACTTC. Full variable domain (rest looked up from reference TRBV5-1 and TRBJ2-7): KAGVTQTPRYLIKTRGQQVTLSCSPISGHRSVSWYQQTPGQGLQFLFEYFSETQRNKGNFPGRFSGRQFSNSRSEMNVSTLELGDSALYLCASSLVGGGGYEQYFGPGTRLTVT.

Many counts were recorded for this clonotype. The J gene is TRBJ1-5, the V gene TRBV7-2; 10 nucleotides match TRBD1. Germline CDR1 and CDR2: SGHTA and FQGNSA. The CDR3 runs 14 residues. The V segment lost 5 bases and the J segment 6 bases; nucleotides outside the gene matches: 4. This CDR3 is CASSRDRGGQPQHF. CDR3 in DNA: TGTGCCAGCAGCCGGGACAGGGGTGGTCAGCCCCAGCATTTT.

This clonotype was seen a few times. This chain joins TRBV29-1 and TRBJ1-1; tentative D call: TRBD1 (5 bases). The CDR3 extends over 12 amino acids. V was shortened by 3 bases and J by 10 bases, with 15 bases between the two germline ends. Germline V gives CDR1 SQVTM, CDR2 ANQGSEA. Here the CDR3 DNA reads TGCAGCGTTGATTTGGCGGGGGGATTAGCTTTCTTT. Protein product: CSVDLAGGLAFF.

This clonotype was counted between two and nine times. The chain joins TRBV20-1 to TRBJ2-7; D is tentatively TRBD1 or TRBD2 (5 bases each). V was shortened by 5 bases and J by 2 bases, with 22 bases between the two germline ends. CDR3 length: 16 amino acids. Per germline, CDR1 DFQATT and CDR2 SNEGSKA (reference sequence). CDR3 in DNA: TGCAGTGCTCCACAAAACCGGGACGTCGGCACCTACGAGCAGTACTTC. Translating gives CSAPQNRDVGTYEQYF.

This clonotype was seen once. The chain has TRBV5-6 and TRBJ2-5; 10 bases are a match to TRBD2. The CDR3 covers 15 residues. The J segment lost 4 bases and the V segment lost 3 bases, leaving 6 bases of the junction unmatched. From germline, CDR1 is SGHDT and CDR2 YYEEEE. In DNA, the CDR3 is TGTGCCAGCAGCTATAGCGGGGGGAAGAGAGAGACCCAGTACTTC. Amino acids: CASSYSGGKRETQYF.